This TCR beta chain came from a study of T-cell reconstitution after alpha-beta-depleted transplantation in children. There are a few counts of this clonotype. What it binds is not known. Study-wide findings and caveats: Reportedly, alpha-beta T cells present about two months post-transplant originated from several hundred expanded clones of graft origin. There were some patients whose high TCRbeta diversity at day 60 came from surviving recipient T cells and thymic progenitors. Newly produced T cells mostly provided counts and TCRbeta diversity after one year, as hyperexpanded clones declined.

Trimming cost V 9 bases and J 6 bases, with 20 bases left between them. CDR3 length: 14 residues. The germline V gene encodes CDR1 LNHDA and CDR2 SQIVND (reference sequence). Construction of the TCRbeta library involved unique molecular identifiers. TCRdb reprocessed the PCR reads with MiXCR, giving one entry per CDR3 protein. The data contain more than 200,000 distinct CDR3 sequences, about 8.7% of them seen just once; the ten biggest clones take up under 40%. The sequencing used PBMCs, mostly from graft donor cells, collected 360 days after TCRalphabeta/CD19-depleted stem cell transplant. The chain has TRBV19 and TRBJ1-2; D perhaps matches TRBD1 (5 bases). This receptor was identified in a male patient between 2 and 15 years old who had a stem cell transplant for acute myeloid leukemia, so the T cells may come from the graft donor. As DNA, the CDR3 is TGTGCCAGGGCTTACGGCAGGGCCTTTGATGGCTACACCTTC. Residues: CARAYGRAFDGYTF.